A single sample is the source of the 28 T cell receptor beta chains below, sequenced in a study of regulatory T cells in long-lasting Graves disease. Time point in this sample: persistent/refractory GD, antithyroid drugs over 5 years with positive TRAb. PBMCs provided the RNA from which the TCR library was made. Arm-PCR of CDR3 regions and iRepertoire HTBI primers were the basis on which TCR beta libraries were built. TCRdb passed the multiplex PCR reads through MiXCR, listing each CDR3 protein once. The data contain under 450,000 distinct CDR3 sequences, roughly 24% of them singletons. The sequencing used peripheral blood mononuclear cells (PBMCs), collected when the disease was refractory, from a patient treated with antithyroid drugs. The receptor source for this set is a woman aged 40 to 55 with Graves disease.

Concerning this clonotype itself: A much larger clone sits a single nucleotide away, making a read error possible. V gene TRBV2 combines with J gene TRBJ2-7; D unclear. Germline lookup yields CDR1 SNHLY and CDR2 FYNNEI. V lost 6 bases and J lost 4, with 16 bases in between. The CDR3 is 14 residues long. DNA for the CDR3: TGTGCCAGCAGGTCCGGTACTTATTTGTACGAGCAGTACTTC. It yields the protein CASRSGTYLYEQYF.

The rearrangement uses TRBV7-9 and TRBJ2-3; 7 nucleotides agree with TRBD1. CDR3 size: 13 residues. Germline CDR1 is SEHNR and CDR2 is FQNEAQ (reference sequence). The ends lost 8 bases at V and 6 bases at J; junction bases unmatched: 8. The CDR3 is CASETGAKDTQYF. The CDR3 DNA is TGTGCCAGCGAAACAGGGGCGAAGGATACGCAGTATTTT. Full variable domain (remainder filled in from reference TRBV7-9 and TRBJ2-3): DTGVSQNPRHKITKRGQNVTFRCDPISEHNRLYWYRQTLGQGPEFLTYFQNEAQLEKSRLLSDRFSAERPKGSFSTLEIQRTEQGDSAMYLCASETGAKDTQYFGPGTRLTVL.

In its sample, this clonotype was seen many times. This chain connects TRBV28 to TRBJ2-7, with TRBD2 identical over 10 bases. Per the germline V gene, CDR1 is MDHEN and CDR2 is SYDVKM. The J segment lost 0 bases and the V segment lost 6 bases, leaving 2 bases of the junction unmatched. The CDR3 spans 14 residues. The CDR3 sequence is CASSPSGSSYEQYF. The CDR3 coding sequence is TGTGCCAGCAGCCCTAGCGGGAGCTCCTACGAGCAGTACTTC.

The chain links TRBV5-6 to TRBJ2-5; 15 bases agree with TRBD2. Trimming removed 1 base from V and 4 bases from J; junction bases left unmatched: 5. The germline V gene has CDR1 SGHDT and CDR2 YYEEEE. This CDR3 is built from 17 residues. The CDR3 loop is CASSLWTSGRELETQYF. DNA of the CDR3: TGTGCCAGCAGCTTGTGGACTAGCGGGAGGGAACTAGAGACCCAGTACTTC. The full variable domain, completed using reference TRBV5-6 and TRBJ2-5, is DAGVTQSPTHLIKTRGQQVTLRCSPKSGHDTVSWYQQALGQGPQFIFQYYEEEERQRGNFPDRFSGHQFPNYSSELNVNALLLGDSALYLCASSLWTSGRELETQYFGPGTRLLVL.

The CDR3 sequence: CAISVEQGPYNYPLHF. The CDR3 DNA follows: TGTGCCATCAGTGTGGAACAGGGGCCTTATAATTACCCCCTCCACTTT. The chain recombines TRBV10-3 with TRBJ1-6, with TRBD1 matching 7 bases. Germline V gene lookup returns CDR1 ENHRY and CDR2 SYGVKD. The CDR3 spans 16 residues. V shed 4 bases, J shed 13 bases, and the junction held 16 bases outside the gene matches.

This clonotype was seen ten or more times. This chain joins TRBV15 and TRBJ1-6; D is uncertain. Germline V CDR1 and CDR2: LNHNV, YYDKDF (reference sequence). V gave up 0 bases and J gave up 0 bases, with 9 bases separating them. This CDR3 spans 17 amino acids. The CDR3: CATSRDAPSSYNSPLHF. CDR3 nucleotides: TGTGCCACCAGCAGAGACGCTCCGAGCTCCTATAATTCACCCCTCCACTTT.

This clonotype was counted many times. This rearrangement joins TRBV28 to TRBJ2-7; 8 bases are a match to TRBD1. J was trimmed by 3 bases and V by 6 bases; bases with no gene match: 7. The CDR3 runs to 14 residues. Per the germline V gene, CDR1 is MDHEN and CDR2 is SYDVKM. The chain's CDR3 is CASSWGDRSYEQYF. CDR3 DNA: TGTGCCAGCAGCTGGGGGGACAGGAGCTACGAGCAGTACTTC.

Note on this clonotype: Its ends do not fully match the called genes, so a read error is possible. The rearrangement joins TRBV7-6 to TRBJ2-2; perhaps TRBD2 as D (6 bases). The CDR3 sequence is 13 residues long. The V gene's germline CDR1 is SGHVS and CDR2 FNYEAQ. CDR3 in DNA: TGTGCCAGCAGCTCAGAGATCACCGGGGGGCTGTTTTTT. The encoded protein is CASSSEITGGLFF.

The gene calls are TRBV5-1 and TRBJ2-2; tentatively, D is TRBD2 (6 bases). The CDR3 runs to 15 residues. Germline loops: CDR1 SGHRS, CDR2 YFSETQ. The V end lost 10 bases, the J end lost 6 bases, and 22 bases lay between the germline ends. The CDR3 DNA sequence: TGCGCCTCCTCGGGGGTTCAGGCAAGGTCCGGGGAGCTGTTTTTT. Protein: CASSGVQARSGELFF.

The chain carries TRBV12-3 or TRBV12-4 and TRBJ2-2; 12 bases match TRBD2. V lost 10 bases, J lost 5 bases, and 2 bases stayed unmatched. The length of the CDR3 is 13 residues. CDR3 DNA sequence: TGTGCCACCGGACTAGCGGGAACCGGGGAGCTGTTTTTT. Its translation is CATGLAGTGELFF.

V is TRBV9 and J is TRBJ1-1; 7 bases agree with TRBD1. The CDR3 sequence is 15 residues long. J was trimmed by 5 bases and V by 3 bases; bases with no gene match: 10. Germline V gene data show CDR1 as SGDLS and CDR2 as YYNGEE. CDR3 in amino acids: CASSADRAVGTEAFF. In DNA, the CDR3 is TGTGCCAGCAGCGCCGACAGGGCTGTTGGGACTGAAGCTTTCTTT. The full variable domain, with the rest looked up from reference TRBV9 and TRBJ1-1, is DSGVTQTPKHLITATGQRVTLRCSPRSGDLSVYWYQQSLDQGLQFLIQYYNGEERAKGNILERFSAQQFPDLHSELNLSSLELGDSALYFCASSADRAVGTEAFFGQGTRLTVV.

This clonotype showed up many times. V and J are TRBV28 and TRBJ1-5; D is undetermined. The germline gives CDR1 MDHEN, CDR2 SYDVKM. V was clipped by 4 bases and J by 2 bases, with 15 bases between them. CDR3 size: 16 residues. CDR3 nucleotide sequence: TGTGCCAGCAGTTCTAGGTTAAGGGCGGGCAATCAGCCCCAGCATTTT. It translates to CASSSRLRAGNQPQHF.

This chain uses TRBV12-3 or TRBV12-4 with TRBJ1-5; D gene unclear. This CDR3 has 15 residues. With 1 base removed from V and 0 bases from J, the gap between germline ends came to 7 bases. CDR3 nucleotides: TGTGCCAGCAGTTTAGGCAGGCATAGCAATCAGCCCCAGCATTTT. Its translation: CASSLGRHSNQPQHF.

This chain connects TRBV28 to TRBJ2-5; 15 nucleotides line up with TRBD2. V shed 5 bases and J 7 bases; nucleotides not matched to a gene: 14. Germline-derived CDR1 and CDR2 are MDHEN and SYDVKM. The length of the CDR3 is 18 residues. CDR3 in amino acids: CASSHPWTSGRASVTQYF. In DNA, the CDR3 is TGTGCCAGCAGTCATCCATGGACTAGCGGGAGGGCCAGTGTGACCCAGTACTTC.

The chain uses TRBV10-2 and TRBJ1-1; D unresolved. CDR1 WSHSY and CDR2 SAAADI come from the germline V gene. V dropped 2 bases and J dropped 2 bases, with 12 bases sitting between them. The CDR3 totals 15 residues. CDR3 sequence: CASSEGPLPNTEAFF. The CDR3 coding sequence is TGCGCCAGCAGTGAGGGACCGCTCCCCAACACTGAAGCTTTCTTT.

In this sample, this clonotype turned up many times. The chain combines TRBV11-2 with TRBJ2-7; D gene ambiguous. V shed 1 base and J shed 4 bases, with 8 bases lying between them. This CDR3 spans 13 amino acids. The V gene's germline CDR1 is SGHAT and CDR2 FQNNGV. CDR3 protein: CASSLGTRYEQYF. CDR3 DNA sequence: TGTGCCAGCAGCTTAGGGACCAGGTACGAGCAGTACTTC.

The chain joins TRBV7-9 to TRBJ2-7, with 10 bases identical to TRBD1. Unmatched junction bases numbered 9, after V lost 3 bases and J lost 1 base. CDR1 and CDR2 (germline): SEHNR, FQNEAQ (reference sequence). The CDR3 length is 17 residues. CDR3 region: CASSFSTRTGGSYEQYF. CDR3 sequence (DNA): TGTGCCAGCAGCTTCTCCACCAGGACAGGGGGTTCCTACGAGCAGTACTTC.

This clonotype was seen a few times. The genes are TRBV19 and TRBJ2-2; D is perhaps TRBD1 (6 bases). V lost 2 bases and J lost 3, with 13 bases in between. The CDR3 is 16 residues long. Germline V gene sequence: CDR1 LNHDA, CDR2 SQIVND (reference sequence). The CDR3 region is CASSINPWTDTGELFF. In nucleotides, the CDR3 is TGTGCCAGTAGTATAAACCCATGGACAGACACCGGGGAGCTGTTTTTT.

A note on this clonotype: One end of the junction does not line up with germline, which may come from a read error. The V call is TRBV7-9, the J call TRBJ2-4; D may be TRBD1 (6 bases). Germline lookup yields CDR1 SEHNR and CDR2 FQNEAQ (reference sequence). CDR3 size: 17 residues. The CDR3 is CTSSRQDRPHAKNIQYF. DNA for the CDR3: TGTACCAGCAGCCGACAAGACAGGCCCCACGCCAAAAACATTCAGTACTTC.

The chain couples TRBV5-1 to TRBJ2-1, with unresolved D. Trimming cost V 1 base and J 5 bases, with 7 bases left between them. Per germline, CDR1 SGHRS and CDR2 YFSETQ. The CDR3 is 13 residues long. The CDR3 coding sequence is TGCGCCAGCAGCTTGCCAGAGAACAATGAGCAGTTCTTC. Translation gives CASSLPENNEQFF.

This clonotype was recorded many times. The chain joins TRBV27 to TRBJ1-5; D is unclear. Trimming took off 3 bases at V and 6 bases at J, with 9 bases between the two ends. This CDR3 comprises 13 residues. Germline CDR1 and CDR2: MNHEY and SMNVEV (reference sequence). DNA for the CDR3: TGTGCCAGCAGTTTGTCCGGTTTTCAGCCCCAGCATTTT. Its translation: CASSLSGFQPQHF.

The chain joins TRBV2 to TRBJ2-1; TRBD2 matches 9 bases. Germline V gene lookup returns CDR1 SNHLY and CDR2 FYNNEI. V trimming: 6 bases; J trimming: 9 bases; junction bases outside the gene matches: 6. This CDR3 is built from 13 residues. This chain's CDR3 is CASRGTSSREQFF. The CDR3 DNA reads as TGTGCCAGCAGAGGGACTAGCTCCCGTGAGCAGTTCTTC.

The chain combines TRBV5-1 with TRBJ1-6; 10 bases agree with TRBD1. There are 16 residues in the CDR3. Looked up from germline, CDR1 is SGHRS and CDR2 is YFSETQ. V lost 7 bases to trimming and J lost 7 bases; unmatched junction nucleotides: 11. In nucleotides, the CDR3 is TGCGCCAGCTCAGGGCACCCGGGACAGGGGAATTCACCCCTCCACTTT. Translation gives CASSGHPGQGNSPLHF.

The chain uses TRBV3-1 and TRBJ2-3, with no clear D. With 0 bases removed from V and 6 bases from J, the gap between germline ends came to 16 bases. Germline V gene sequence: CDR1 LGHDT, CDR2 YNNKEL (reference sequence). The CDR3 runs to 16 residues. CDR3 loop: CASSQDTVGLMDTQYF. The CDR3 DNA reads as TGTGCCAGCAGCCAAGATACTGTCGGCTTAATGGATACGCAGTATTTT.

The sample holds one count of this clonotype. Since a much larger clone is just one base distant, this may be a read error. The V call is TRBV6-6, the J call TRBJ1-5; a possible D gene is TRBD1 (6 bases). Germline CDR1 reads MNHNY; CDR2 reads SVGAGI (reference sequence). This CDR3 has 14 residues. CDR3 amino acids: CVSSYRGGNQPQHF. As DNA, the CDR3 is TGTGTCAGCAGTTATAGAGGGGGGAATCAGCCCCAGCATTTT.

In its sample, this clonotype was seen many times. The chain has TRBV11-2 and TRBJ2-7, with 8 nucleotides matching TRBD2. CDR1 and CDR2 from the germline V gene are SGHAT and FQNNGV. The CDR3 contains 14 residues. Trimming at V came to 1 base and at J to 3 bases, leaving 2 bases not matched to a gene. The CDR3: CASSLGTSLYEQYF. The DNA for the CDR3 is TGTGCCAGCAGCTTAGGGACTAGCCTCTACGAGCAGTACTTC.

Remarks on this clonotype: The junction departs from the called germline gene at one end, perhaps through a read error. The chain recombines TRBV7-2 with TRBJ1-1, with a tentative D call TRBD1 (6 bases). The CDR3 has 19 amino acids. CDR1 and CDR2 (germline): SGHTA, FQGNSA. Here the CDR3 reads CASGLEGVRSGARNTEAFF. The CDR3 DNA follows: TGTGCCAGCGGCTTAGAGGGGGTACGCTCGGGGGCCCGGAACACTGAAGCTTTCTTT. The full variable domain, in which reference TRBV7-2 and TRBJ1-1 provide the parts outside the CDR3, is GAGVSQSPSNKVTEKGKDVELRCDPISGHTALYWYRQSLGQGLEFLIYFQGNSAPDKSGLPSDRFSAERTGGSVSTLTIQRTQQEDSAVYLCASGLEGVRSGARNTEAFFGQGTRLTVV.

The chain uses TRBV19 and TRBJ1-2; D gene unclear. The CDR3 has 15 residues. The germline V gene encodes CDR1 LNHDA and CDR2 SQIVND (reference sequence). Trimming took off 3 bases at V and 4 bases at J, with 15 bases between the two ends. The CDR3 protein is CASSISGKPGYGYTF. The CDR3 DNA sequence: TGTGCCAGTAGTATCTCCGGCAAGCCGGGCTATGGCTACACCTTC.